These 7 T cell receptor beta chains originate from one sample sequenced in a study of CD8 T cells in ankylosing spondylitis. TCRdb ran MiXCR on the 5' RACE reads and lists one entry per CDR3 protein. The sample carries 150,000 to 200,000 distinct CDR3 sequences, 25% to 35% recorded once. The sample comprised synovial fluid, either unsorted or a sorted T cell fraction (not recorded which). These TCRs come from a male donor with ankylosing spondylitis.

CDR3 nucleotide sequence: TGTGCCAGCAGAATAGACTCTCCCCCCTACGAGCAGTACTTC. This codes for CASRIDSPPYEQYF. This chain joins TRBV7-2 and TRBJ2-7, with D unresolved. The V end was cut by 6 bases, the J end by 2 bases, with 14 bases between. CDR3 length equals 14 residues. CDR1 and CDR2 (germline): SGHTA, FQGNSA.

The table lists this clonotype with a few counts. The chain carries TRBV5-1 and TRBJ1-2, with a tentative D call TRBD1 (6 bases). The germline V gene encodes CDR1 SGHRS and CDR2 YFSETQ. V was shortened by 2 bases and J by 2 bases, with 10 bases between the two germline ends. The CDR3 sequence is 14 residues long. The CDR3 coding sequence is TGCGCCAGCAGCTTAGACACAGGGAACTATGGCTACACCTTC. Its protein is CASSLDTGNYGYTF.

The chain uses TRBV18 and TRBJ1-2; 7 bases fit TRBD1. Per germline, CDR1 KGHSH and CDR2 LQKENI. The CDR3 is 14 amino acids. The ends lost 4 bases at V and 2 bases at J; junction bases unmatched: 4. The CDR3 DNA reads TGTGCCAGCTCACACGGGACAGACAACTATGGCTACACCTTC. As protein: CASSHGTDNYGYTF.

V gene TRBV3-1 combines with J gene TRBJ1-1; the D is unclear. The ends were cut back, 7 bases at V and 4 bases at J, with 13 bases in the middle. There are 13 residues in the CDR3. Germline values: CDR1 LGHDT, CDR2 YNNKEL (reference sequence). The CDR3 nucleotides are TGTGCCAGCACCTCAAGGGAGGTCACTGAAGCTTTCTTT. It translates to CASTSREVTEAFF.

The chain recombines TRBV4-3 with TRBJ2-7, with 9 bases fitting TRBD1. The ends lost 2 bases at V and 6 bases at J; junction bases unmatched: 8. Germline V gene data show CDR1 as LGHNA and CDR2 as YSLEER. The CDR3 sequence is 15 residues long. CDR3 nucleotides: TGCGCCAGCAGCCAACTAAAGACAGGGGGTAGCGAGCAGTACTTC. This encodes CASSQLKTGGSEQYF.

V usage is TRBV6-2 or TRBV6-3 and J usage is TRBJ2-2; 11 bases fit TRBD1. Germline values: CDR1 MNHEY, CDR2 SVGEGT. With 5 bases clipped from V and 5 bases from J, the junction kept 4 bases outside the gene matches. CDR3 length equals 15 residues. The CDR3 loop reads CASSPGTGGTGELFF. As DNA, the CDR3 is TGTGCCAGCAGTCCCGGGACAGGGGGAACCGGGGAGCTGTTTTTT.

The genes are TRBV4-1 and TRBJ1-2; possible D gene TRBD1, 5 bases. Per germline, CDR1 MGHRA and CDR2 YSYEKL. The CDR3 has 15 residues. Between the trimmed V and J ends, which lost 1 base and 4 bases, there was a span of 13 bases. CDR3 nucleotide sequence: TGCGCCAGCAGCCAAGTGCTTCCAGGGCCCTATGGCTACACCTTC. It is translated as CASSQVLPGPYGYTF.